A selection of T cell receptor beta chains follows, all from one sample in a study of blood T cell repertoires in COVID-19. Profiling relied on immunoSEQ multiplex PCR, and the TCRdb table lists in-frame clones only, not all of them. Of tens of thousands of clones detected, 60% to 85% appear once; the ten largest clones hold 15% to 20%. Sequencing input: peripheral blood. All receptors derive from a man aged 25-45 years with COVID-19, enrolled during active disease. CDR3s include the opening cysteine and the closing phenylalanine or tryptophan. Each record gives: D gene, clone size, J gene, V gene, CDR3 DNA, CDR3 protein. The D gene is left open where the match is weak. Rows may omit the clone size; those that give it use once, few, many or a size class.

TRBD1 . TRBJ2-7 TRBV28 TGTGCCAGCAGTCGGGACAGGGGGGGCTACGAGCAGTACTTC CASSRDRGGYEQYF
. . TRBJ2-7 TRBV7-8 TGTGCCAGCAGCTTATCGGGACTCCCCCTTGAACAGTACTTC CASSLSGLPLEQYF
. . TRBJ1-6 TRBV11-2 TGTGCCAGCAGCTTCGGCAGGGGACGTAATTCACCCCTCCACTTT CASSFGRGRNSPLHF
. . TRBJ2-3 TRBV7-9 TGTGCCAGCAGACCGCCGGGACATCAGTCAGCAGATACGCAGTATTTT CASRPPGHQSADTQYF
TRBD2 few TRBJ2-2 TRBV6-4 TGTGCCAGCAGTGACGGGACTAGCGACACCGGGGAGCTGTTTTTT CASSDGTSDTGELFF
TRBD1 . TRBJ1-5 TRBV19 TGTGCCAGTAGTCCGCCGACAGGGGGAGATCAGCCCCAGCATTTT CASSPPTGGDQPQHF
. . TRBJ2-5 TRBV5-1 TGCGCCAGCAGCCCTGGGGCGGGGAGTAGACAGACCCAGTACTTC CASSPGAGSRQTQYF
TRBD1 . TRBJ1-2 TRBV29-1 TGCAGCGCCCTTACGCGGACAGGCGCTAACTATGGCTACACCTTC CSALTRTGANYGYTF
TRBD1 . TRBJ1-4 TRBV3-1/TRBV3-2 TGTGCCAGCAGCCTCCCCGGGACAGGGGATGAAAAACTGTTTTTT CASSLPGTGDEKLFF
TRBD1 few TRBJ1-5 TRBV30 TGTGCCTGGAGTCTAGGACAGGGAGGGCAGCCCCAGCATTTT CAWSLGQGGQPQHF
. . TRBJ2-7 TRBV11-3 TGTGCCAGCACCCTCTTCGGGGATTCCTACGAGCAGTACTTC CASTLFGDSYEQYF
TRBD1 . TRBJ1-5 TRBV19 TGTGCCACTGCCCGGACAGGGGGTCTTCAATATAGCAATCAGCCCCAGCATTTT CATARTGGLQYSNQPQHF
. . TRBJ2-3 TRBV27 TGTGCCAGCAGTTTAAGGTGGCGGACTCCAAGTTGGGGCACAGATACGCAGTATTTT CASSLRWRTPSWGTDTQYF
. . TRBJ2-6 TRBV27 TGTGCCAGCAAAGACGGGTCGACGCCTTATGGGGCCAACGTCCTGACTTTC CASKDGSTPYGANVLTF
TRBD2 . TRBJ2-3 TRBV7-6 TGTGCCAGCAGCCAAGGACTAGCGGGGGGGAGCACAGATACGCAGTATTTT CASSQGLAGGSTDTQYF
. . TRBJ2-7 TRBV4-3 TGCGCCAGCAGCCAAGGAGCCCGACACTCCTACGAGCAGTACTTC CASSQGARHSYEQYF
TRBD2 . TRBJ2-1 TRBV3-1/TRBV3-2 TGTGCCAGCATGACTAGCGGTAATGAGCAGTTCTTC CASMTSGNEQFF
. . TRBJ2-3 TRBV3-1/TRBV3-2 TGTGCCAGCAGCCAGAGGAGGGACTCTCTCTCAGATACGCAGTATTTT CASSQRRDSLSDTQYF
TRBD1 . TRBJ2-7 TRBV7-8 TGTGCCAGCAGCTTCAGTCCCGACAGGGGAGGTTTTTTCTACGAGCAGTACTTC CASSFSPDRGGFFYEQYF
. . TRBJ2-2 TRBV7-3 TGTGCCAGCAGGACGGGAACCACCGGGGAGCTGTTTTTT CASRTGTTGELFF
TRBD1 . TRBJ1-5 TRBV6-5 TGTGCCAGCAGTTACCAAACAGGGGATCAGCCCCAGCATTTT CASSYQTGDQPQHF
. . TRBJ1-6 TRBV21-1 TGTGCCAGCAGCCTCAGGTCAGGTTCCTATAATTCACCCCTCCACTTT CASSLRSGSYNSPLHF
TRBD1 once TRBJ2-3 TRBV6-1 TGTGCCAGCAGTGACCTTGGGACAGCTAACACAGATACGCAGTATTTT CASSDLGTANTDTQYF
. . TRBJ1-1 TRBV6-5 TGTGCCAGCAGGAGAGGGGGTTCGGACACTGAAGCTTTCTTT CASRRGGSDTEAFF
. . TRBJ2-5 TRBV5-1 TGCGCCAGCAGCTTGGTTGGGACACCAAGAGGGAGACAAGAGACCCAGTACTTC CASSLVGTPRGRQETQYF
TRBD1 . TRBJ2-4 TRBV30 TGTGCCTGGAGCGCACAGGGGGCCCGAGCCAAAAACATTCAGTACTTC CAWSAQGARAKNIQYF
TRBD2 . TRBJ2-5 TRBV5-1 TGCGCCAGCAGCTTGGAGGGGACTAGCGGGAGCGAGACCCAGTACTTC CASSLEGTSGSETQYF
. . TRBJ2-5 TRBV24-1 TGTGCCACCAGTGACCCTCAAGACAGGCCGGGGGAGACCCAGTACTTC CATSDPQDRPGETQYF
TRBD2 . TRBJ2-5 TRBV30 TGTGCCTGGAGTTTTGGGACTAGCGGGGGACAAGAGACCCAGTACTTC CAWSFGTSGGQETQYF
. few TRBJ1-6 TRBV6-6 TGTGCCAGCAGCCAAAGGGAGGGCGATTCACCCCTCCACTTT CASSQREGDSPLHF
TRBD2 few TRBJ2-7 TRBV2 TGTGCCAGCAGTGAGGGGACAGGTATCTCCGGGACTAGCGGGAGGGGATTCTACGAGCAGTACTTC CASSEGTGISGTSGRGFYEQYF
. . TRBJ1-6 TRBV6-2/TRBV6-3 TGTGCCAGCAGTTTCAGCGGACCCTATAATTCACCCCTCCACTTT CASSFSGPYNSPLHF
TRBD2 many TRBJ2-1 TRBV6-4 TGTGCCAGCAGTGACCGGACTAGCGGGAGCAATGAGCAGTTCTTC CASSDRTSGSNEQFF
TRBD1 . TRBJ1-1 TRBV7-9 TGTGCCAGCAGCGAAAGACAGGGGATAACCAACCGGAACACTGAAGCTTTCTTT CASSERQGITNRNTEAFF
. . TRBJ2-5 TRBV4-1 TGCGCCAGCAGCGGCGGTGGAGTAGGCCAAGAGACCCAGTACTTC CASSGGGVGQETQYF
TRBD2 . TRBJ2-2 TRBV20-1 TGCAGTGCTAGTCCCCTAGCGGGCGGGGAGCTGTTTTTT CSASPLAGGELFF
. . TRBJ1-4 TRBV9 TGTGCCAGCAGCGCGGGTGGGACTAATGAAAAACTGTTTTTT CASSAGGTNEKLFF
. few TRBJ1-1 TRBV30 TGTGCCTGGAGTCGGGATATGAACACTGAAGCTTTCTTT CAWSRDMNTEAFF
. . TRBJ1-4 TRBV6-5 TGTGCCAGCAGGCCTGGGGCTTCTAATGAAAAACTGTTTTTT CASRPGASNEKLFF
. once TRBJ2-3 TRBV7-2 TGTGCCAGCACCGCGAATATGGGCCCAGATACGCAGTATTTT CASTANMGPDTQYF
TRBD2 . TRBJ2-6 TRBV9 TGTGCCAGCAGCGCTCCGGGACTACACTCTGGGGCCAACGTCCTGACTTTC CASSAPGLHSGANVLTF
. . TRBJ2-7 TRBV27 TGTGCCAGCAGTTTGGTGGGGGCCCCCTACGAGCAGTACTTC CASSLVGAPYEQYF
TRBD1 . TRBJ2-3 TRBV24-1 TGTGCCACCAGTGACGGAAGGGGGCGCACAGATACGCAGTATTTT CATSDGRGRTDTQYF
. . TRBJ1-5 TRBV15 TGTGCCACCAGCAGAGGGTCAGTCCATCAGCCCCAGCATTTT CATSRGSVHQPQHF
TRBD2 few TRBJ2-5 TRBV5-5 TGTGCCAGCAGCTTGGTCACCGGGACTAGCGTTTGGGAGACCCAGTACTTC CASSLVTGTSVWETQYF
TRBD1 . TRBJ2-7 TRBV18 TGTGCCAGCTCATCTTTCGTAGGGACAGGGAATAACTACGAGCAGTACTTC CASSSFVGTGNNYEQYF
. . TRBJ2-1 TRBV11-3 TGTGCCAGCAGCCCCGGACTACTCCTTGGGAATGAGCAGTTCTTC CASSPGLLLGNEQFF
TRBD2 . TRBJ2-2 TRBV9 TGTGCCAGCAGCGTCACTAGCGGGAGTCCCGGGGAGCTGTTTTTT CASSVTSGSPGELFF
TRBD1 . TRBJ1-4 TRBV28 TGTGCCAGCAGTAGGGCTACAGGGGCTGGTTATGAAAAACTGTTTTTT CASSRATGAGYEKLFF
. . TRBJ1-6 TRBV6-5 TGTGCCAGCAGTTACTCGGCCCAGGGACAATCACCCCTCCACTTT CASSYSAQGQSPLHF
. . TRBJ2-1 TRBV13 TGTGCCAGCAGCTTAGTCGGGTCATCCTACAATGAGCAGTTCTTC CASSLVGSSYNEQFF
. . TRBJ1-1 TRBV5-8 TGTGCCAGCAGCTCCGCAGAGAACACTGAAGCTTTCTTT CASSSAENTEAFF
. . TRBJ1-4 TRBV6-6 TGTGCCACCTGGACAGCGTCCCCAACTAATGAAAAACTGTTTTTT CATWTASPTNEKLFF
TRBD2 . TRBJ2-7 TRBV3-1/TRBV3-2 TGTGCCAGCAGCCAAGGCGGGGGGGTCTACGAGCAGTACTTC CASSQGGGVYEQYF
. . TRBJ1-4 TRBV19 TGTGCCAGTAGTAAAGCCACAGGGCACGAAAAACTGTTTTTT CASSKATGHEKLFF